The 20 T cell receptor beta chains below all came from one sample that was sequenced in a study of blood T cell repertoires in COVID-19. Clones were read by immunoSEQ multiplex PCR, and TCRdb kept only the in-frame ones, dropping some. The sample records about 200,000 clones, less than 85% being singletons. The sequenced sample consisted of peripheral blood. The receptors come from a woman older than 75 with COVID-19, enrolled during active disease.

V and J are TRBV5-8 and TRBJ2-1; 7 bases agree with TRBD2. CDR1 is SGHTS and CDR2 is YDEGEE in the germline V gene. After removal of 4 bases from V and 5 bases from J, the junction contained 3 bases not matched to a gene. The length of the CDR3 is 13 residues. CDR3 amino acids: CASSRLADNEQFF. The CDR3 region has the DNA TGTGCCAGCAGCCGCCTAGCGGACAATGAGCAGTTCTTC. Supplemented by reference TRBV5-8 and TRBJ2-1, the full variable domain reads EAGVTQSPTHLIKTRGQQATLRCSPISGHTSVYWYQQALGLGLQFLLWYDEGEERNRGNFPPRFSGRQFPNYSSELNVNALELEDSALYLCASSRLADNEQFFGPGTRLTVL.

The gene calls are TRBV5-1 and TRBJ1-2; 9 nucleotides align to TRBD1. CDR1 is SGHRS and CDR2 is YFSETQ in the germline V gene. V trimming: 0 bases; J trimming: 4 bases; junction bases outside the gene matches: 4. The CDR3 extends over 15 amino acids. The chain's CDR3 is CASSLGGTGTYGYTF. The CDR3 nucleotides are TGCGCCAGCAGCTTGGGTGGGACAGGGACCTATGGCTACACCTTC.

The chain is built from TRBV7-9 and TRBJ1-4; TRBD1 might be the D (6 bases). Trimming removed 4 bases at V and 3 bases at J, with 12 bases between. Per the germline V gene, CDR1 is SEHNR and CDR2 is FQNEAQ (reference sequence). The length of the CDR3 is 15 residues. The CDR3 reads CASSSRDTANEKLFF. CDR3 nucleotide sequence: TGTGCCAGCAGCTCCCGGGACACCGCTAATGAAAAACTGTTTTTT.

J is TRBJ1-1 and V is TRBV5-1; D is unresolved. The V and J ends lost 0 bases and 6 bases respectively, with 15 bases between them. The germline gives CDR1 SGHRS, CDR2 YFSETQ. This CDR3 contains 15 residues. The CDR3 DNA reads as TGCGCCAGCAGCTTGGAGGCCACCTTCGGGGCTGAAGCTTTCTTT. Protein sequence: CASSLEATFGAEAFF.

The V and J genes are TRBV7-9 and TRBJ1-3; D uncertain. V lost 0 bases and J 3 bases, leaving 9 bases between the germline ends. This CDR3 region has 15 residues. Germline V CDR1 and CDR2: SEHNR, FQNEAQ (reference sequence). The CDR3 reads CASSLAGALGNTIYF. The CDR3 DNA follows: TGTGCCAGCAGCTTAGCGGGAGCTCTTGGAAACACCATATATTTT. Looking up the rest from reference TRBV7-9 and TRBJ1-3 gives the full variable domain: DTGVSQNPRHKITKRGQNVTFRCDPISEHNRLYWYRQTLGQGPEFLTYFQNEAQLEKSRLLSDRFSAERPKGSFSTLEIQRTEQGDSAMYLCASSLAGALGNTIYFGEGSWLTVV.

V is TRBV2 and J is TRBJ2-3; D call uncertain. V gave up 6 bases and J gave up 2 bases, with 12 bases separating them. Per the germline V gene, CDR1 is SNHLY and CDR2 is FYNNEI. The CDR3 spans 14 residues. CDR3 in amino acids: CASREILSTDTQYF. In DNA form, the CDR3 reads TGTGCCAGCAGGGAGATTCTATCCACAGATACGCAGTATTTT. The variable domain in full, with the rest retrieved from reference TRBV2 and TRBJ2-3, is EPEVTQTPSHQVTQMGQEVILRCVPISNHLYFYWYRQILGQKVEFLVSFYNNEISEKSEIFDDQFSVERPDGSNFTLKIRSTKLEDSAMYFCASREILSTDTQYFGPGTRLTVL.

This rearrangement joins TRBV3-1 (or the pseudogene TRBV3-2) to TRBJ2-2; TRBD2 matches at 10 bases. The V gene end was trimmed by 8 bases and the J gene end by 3 bases; junction bases not matched to a gene: 3. Germline V gene data show CDR1 as LGHDT and CDR2 as YNNKEL (reference sequence). This CDR3 is built from 14 residues. Written as DNA, the CDR3 is TGTGCCAGCGTAGCGGGAGGCCACACCGGGGAGCTGTTTTTT. Encoded protein: CASVAGGHTGELFF.

This chain connects TRBV15 to TRBJ1-1; weak D call: TRBD1 (6 bases). V lost 3 bases and J 1 base, leaving 12 bases between the germline ends. The length of the CDR3 is 15 residues. Per germline, CDR1 LNHNV and CDR2 YYDKDF (reference sequence). The CDR3 reads CATSRGAGTNTEAFF. The CDR3 DNA is TGTGCCACCAGCAGGGGGGCAGGGACGAACACTGAAGCTTTCTTT. The complete variable domain, with remaining parts taken from reference TRBV15 and TRBJ1-1, reads DAMVIQNPRYQVTQFGKPVTLSCSQTLNHNVMYWYQQKSSQAPKLLFHYYDKDFNNEADTPDNFQSRRPNTSFCFLDIRSPGLGDTAMYLCATSRGAGTNTEAFFGQGTRLTVV.

The rearrangement joins TRBV10-3 to TRBJ1-1; D is possibly TRBD1 (6 bases). The CDR3 runs to 13 residues. Deletions cut 4 bases from V and 2 bases from J, with 8 bases between. The V gene's germline CDR1 is ENHRY and CDR2 SYGVKD. The CDR3 DNA is TGTGCCATCAGTGGACAGGTCAACACTGAAGCTTTCTTT. Its translation: CAISGQVNTEAFF.

The table lists this clone with a few counts. V and J are TRBV3-1 (or the pseudogene TRBV3-2) and TRBJ2-3; no definite D call. Germline lookup yields CDR1 LGHDT and CDR2 YNNKEL (reference sequence). V was cut by 0 bases and J by 9 bases, with 13 bases left in between. The CDR3 spans 14 residues. CDR3 DNA sequence: TGTGCCAGCAGCCAAGATCTTTATCAGAAGACGCAGTATTTT. Translated, it gives CASSQDLYQKTQYF.

The chain carries TRBV9 and TRBJ1-1; 8 bases map to TRBD1. From germline, CDR1 is SGDLS and CDR2 YYNGEE. The CDR3 runs to 15 residues. V trimming: 4 bases; J trimming: 5 bases; junction bases outside the gene matches: 10. The CDR3 reads CASSKMTGERTEAFF. CDR3 nucleotide sequence: TGTGCCAGCAGCAAGATGACAGGGGAGCGGACTGAAGCTTTCTTT.

This sequence joins TRBV14 and TRBJ2-7, with 8 bases that match TRBD1. Germline V lookup: CDR1 SGHDN, CDR2 FVKESK. The trim removed 4 bases at V and 3 bases at J, leaving 11 bases unmatched. This CDR3 contains 16 residues. Written as DNA, the CDR3 is TGTGCCAGCAGCCGCCGGGGCACAGGGGGGATCTACGAGCAGTACTTC. It codes for CASSRRGTGGIYEQYF.

This clone is a singleton in its sample. The chain uses TRBV5-5 and TRBJ1-1, with 10 bases lining up with TRBD1. Germline CDR1 is SGHKS and CDR2 is YYEKEE (reference sequence). This CDR3 comprises 15 residues. V shed 5 bases and J 4 bases; nucleotides not matched to a gene: 8. CDR3 sequence reads: CASSPRQGAGTEAFF. The CDR3 bases are TGTGCCAGCAGTCCTCGACAGGGGGCTGGCACTGAAGCTTTCTTT.

The gene calls are TRBV14 and TRBJ1-2; unclear D gene. Trimming removed 3 bases from V and 4 bases from J, with 18 bases in between. This CDR3 comprises 16 residues. Per germline, CDR1 SGHDN and CDR2 FVKESK. CDR3 in DNA: TGTGCCAGCAGCCACGCTCTTGGGCGCCCAACCTATGGCTACACCTTC. Translating gives CASSHALGRPTYGYTF.

The V call is TRBV6-5, the J call TRBJ1-4, with no clear D. There are 12 residues in the CDR3. The V gene's germline CDR1 is MNHEY and CDR2 SVGAGI. V lost 4 bases and J 4 bases, leaving 4 bases between the germline ends. The CDR3: CASSSRNEKLFF. CDR3 nucleotide sequence: TGTGCCAGCAGTTCCCGTAATGAAAAACTGTTTTTT.

This chain joins TRBV5-5 and TRBJ1-2, with D tentatively TRBD1 (6 bases). Germline CDR1 reads SGHKS; CDR2 reads YYEKEE (reference sequence). Trimming cost V 4 bases and J 3 bases, with 13 bases left between them. The CDR3 totals 14 residues. DNA for the CDR3: TGTGCCAGCAGCGTGAACAGGGCGTACTATGGCTACACCTTC. Translated, it gives CASSVNRAYYGYTF.

This chain connects TRBV24-1 to TRBJ2-1; D is ambiguous. This CDR3 spans 12 amino acids. V lost 3 bases and J 7 bases, leaving 6 bases between the germline ends. Looked up from germline, CDR1 is KGHDR and CDR2 is SFDVKD. The DNA for the CDR3 is TGTGCCACCAGTGATCTGCTAAATGAGCAGTTCTTC. Amino acid sequence: CATSDLLNEQFF.

V usage is TRBV6-5 and J usage is TRBJ1-6, with no clear D. The length of the CDR3 is 14 residues. Trimming pared 5 bases from V and 8 bases from J, leaving 13 bases between. Per germline, CDR1 MNHEY and CDR2 SVGAGI. CDR3 DNA: TGTGCCAGCAGTCTGCGGGAGAACTATTCACCCCTCCACTTT. It specifies CASSLRENYSPLHF.

This clone was found once. The V gene is TRBV6-6, the J gene TRBJ1-4; possible D gene TRBD1, 5 bases. V was cut by 6 bases and J by 7 bases, with 15 bases left in between. The CDR3 length is 14 residues. Germline CDR1 reads MNHNY; CDR2 reads SVGAGI (reference sequence). CDR3 nucleotides: TGTGCCAGCAGGGACAAGTTATGGGGTGAAAAACTGTTTTTT. Translated, it gives CASRDKLWGEKLFF.

Here the CDR3 DNA reads TGTGCCAGCAGCCTCAGCGGTGGGGAGCTGTTTTTT. Encoded protein: CASSLSGGELFF. The chain couples TRBV12-3 or TRBV12-4 to TRBJ2-2, with a tentative D call TRBD2 (5 bases). V was trimmed by 6 bases and J by 8 bases, leaving 10 bases between them. The CDR3 totals 12 residues.